The rows below give T cell receptor beta chains drawn from one sample of a study of tumor-infiltrating lymphocytes in primary liver carcinoma. One entry per CDR3 protein, called by TCRdb with MiXCR from the multiplex PCR reads. The sample holds more than 30,000 distinct CDR3 sequences, 76% seen once. Specimen: liver tumor tissue from sampling region 5. Receptor source: a man in his forties or fifties with primary liver carcinoma and hepatitis B virus infection. CDR3s include the opening cysteine and the closing phenylalanine or tryptophan. Fields, in order: V gene, J gene, D gene, clone size, CDR3 protein, CDR3 DNA. A D gene is named only where the DNA matches it firmly. Part of the rows lack a size; the others show once, few, many or a class for expanded clones.

v_gene: TRBV28; j_gene: TRBJ2-1; d_gene: -; abundance: once; CDR3aa: CASSRVGSYNEWFF; CDR3nt: TGTGCCAGCAGCAGGGTTGGCTCCTACAATGAGTGGTTCTTC
v_gene: TRBV6-1; j_gene: TRBJ2-7; d_gene: -; abundance: -; CDR3aa: CASRQITHEQYF; CDR3nt: TGTGCTAGCAGACAAATAACCCACGAGCAGTACTTC
v_gene: TRBV6-2/TRBV6-3; j_gene: TRBJ2-4; d_gene: TRBD2; abundance: few; CDR3aa: CASSPPGLGVSLAINIQYF; CDR3nt: TGTGCCAGCAGTCCACCGGGACTAGGCGTCTCACTAGCCATAAACATTCAGTACTTC
v_gene: TRBV18; j_gene: TRBJ1-5; d_gene: -; abundance: -; CDR3aa: CASSPDRMVQPQHF; CDR3nt: TGTGCCAGCTCACCTGACCGAATGGTTCAGCCCCAGCATTTT
v_gene: TRBV5-6; j_gene: TRBJ2-1; d_gene: TRBD2; abundance: once; CDR3aa: CARRATGGLAGGEQFF; CDR3nt: TGTGCCAGGAGGGCTACTGGAGGACTAGCGGGTGGTGAGCAGTTCTTC
v_gene: TRBV11-2; j_gene: TRBJ2-7; d_gene: -; abundance: once; CDR3aa: CASGPRRLTYEQYF; CDR3nt: TGTGCCAGCGGCCCCCGCCGCCTGACCTACGAACAGTATTTC
v_gene: TRBV4-3; j_gene: TRBJ2-1; d_gene: -; abundance: once; CDR3aa: CADSQVLASTYNERFF; CDR3nt: TGCGCCGACAGCCAAGTACTAGCCTCTACTTACAATGAGCGGTTCTTC
v_gene: TRBV4-2; j_gene: TRBJ2-6; d_gene: TRBD1; abundance: -; CDR3aa: CACRQAATGGTGANVLIF; CDR3nt: TGTGCCTGCAGACAAGCTGCGACAGGGGGGACTGGGGCCAACGTCCTGATTTTC
v_gene: TRBV11-2; j_gene: TRBJ2-7; d_gene: TRBD1; abundance: -; CDR3aa: CASSLDLGTVIYEQYF; CDR3nt: TGTGCCAGCAGCTTAGATCTTGGGACAGTAATCTACGAGCAGTACTTC
v_gene: TRBV6-6; j_gene: TRBJ2-7; d_gene: TRBD2; abundance: -; CDR3aa: CASSQDPLAGGFSYEQYF; CDR3nt: TGTGCCAGCAGTCAGGACCCGCTAGCGGGAGGATTCTCCTACGAGCAGTACTTT
v_gene: TRBV7-9; j_gene: TRBJ1-4; d_gene: TRBD1; abundance: -; CDR3aa: CVSNYRQGSNEKLFF; CDR3nt: TGTGTCAGCAACTACCGACAGGGGTCTAATGAAAAACTGTTTTTT
v_gene: TRBV4-2; j_gene: TRBJ2-7; d_gene: -; abundance: -; CDR3aa: CASSQGGKIGFSYEQYF; CDR3nt: TGTGCCAGCAGCCAAGGGGGAAAGATAGGTTTCTCCTACGAGCAGTACTTC
v_gene: TRBV6-5; j_gene: TRBJ2-2; d_gene: -; abundance: -; CDR3aa: CTSTYLDERSGELFF; CDR3nt: TGTACCAGCACTTACCTGGACGAGAGATCCGGGGAGCTGTTTTTT
v_gene: TRBV6-4; j_gene: TRBJ1-2; d_gene: -; abundance: many; CDR3aa: CASTEGRDDYGYTF; CDR3nt: TGTGCCAGCACCGAAGGCAGGGATGACTATGGCTACACCTTC
v_gene: TRBV6-4; j_gene: TRBJ2-1; d_gene: -; abundance: -; CDR3aa: CASSQRGSEDEQLF; CDR3nt: TGTGCCAGCAGTCAACGTGGGAGTGAAGATGAGCAGTTATTC
v_gene: TRBV20-1; j_gene: TRBJ2-2; d_gene: -; abundance: -; CDR3aa: CSVREGSRTGELFF; CDR3nt: TGCAGTGTTAGAGAAGGGTCCCGCACCGGGGAGCTGTTTTTT
v_gene: TRBV29-1; j_gene: TRBJ2-3; d_gene: -; abundance: -; CDR3aa: CSVEESTDTHYF; CDR3nt: TGCAGCGTTGAGGAAAGTACAGATACGCATTATTTT
v_gene: TRBV25-1; j_gene: TRBJ2-7; d_gene: -; abundance: -; CDR3aa: CASSTTEADEQYF; CDR3nt: TGTGCCAGCAGCACTACCGAAGCGGACGAGCAGTACTTC
v_gene: TRBV12-3/TRBV12-4; j_gene: TRBJ1-1; d_gene: -; abundance: few; CDR3aa: CASSFEGLNTEAFF; CDR3nt: TGTGCCAGCAGTTTTGAGGGGCTGAACACTGAAGCTTTCTTT
v_gene: TRBV6-2/TRBV6-3; j_gene: TRBJ2-7; d_gene: -; abundance: -; CDR3aa: CASNYSTVTGDYEQYF; CDR3nt: TGTGCCAGCAATTACTCGACTGTGACGGGAGACTACGAGCAATACTTC
v_gene: TRBV11-1; j_gene: TRBJ2-1; d_gene: TRBD2; abundance: -; CDR3aa: CDRSVGTSVSWQFF; CDR3nt: TGTGACAGAAGCGTAGGGACTAGCGTGAGTTGGCAGTTCTTC
v_gene: TRBV4-1; j_gene: TRBJ2-6; d_gene: -; abundance: few; CDR3aa: CTSSQVSLADVSGANVLTF; CDR3nt: TGCACCAGCAGCCAAGTTAGTCTAGCAGACGTCTCTGGGGCCAACGTCCTGACTTTC
v_gene: TRBV29-1; j_gene: TRBJ2-5; d_gene: TRBD1; abundance: -; CDR3aa: CSFEGDRGRGETRYF; CDR3nt: TGCAGCTTTGAAGGGGACAGGGGTAGGGGAGAGACCCGGTATTTC
v_gene: TRBV7-9; j_gene: TRBJ2-3; d_gene: TRBD2; abundance: -; CDR3aa: CACTKPLAGGSTDTHYF; CDR3nt: TGTGCCTGCACTAAGCCGCTAGCGGGTGGTAGTACAGATACGCACTATTTT
v_gene: TRBV6-2/TRBV6-3; j_gene: TRBJ1-1; d_gene: TRBD1; abundance: -; CDR3aa: CVSNLRQGRFLNTEAFF; CDR3nt: TGTGTCAGCAATCTCCGACAGGGGAGGTTCCTGAATACTGAAGCTTTCTTT
v_gene: TRBV11-2; j_gene: TRBJ2-7; d_gene: -; abundance: -; CDR3aa: CASSVDIGGWEQYF; CDR3nt: TGTGCTAGCAGCGTAGATATTGGTGGATGGGAGCAGTACTTC
v_gene: TRBV11-2; j_gene: TRBJ2-5; d_gene: TRBD1; abundance: once; CDR3aa: CASSQTPGRGKETRYF; CDR3nt: TGTGCCAGCAGTCAAACTCCCGGCAGGGGGAAAGAGACCCGGTACTTC
v_gene: TRBV7-9; j_gene: TRBJ1-2; d_gene: -; abundance: -; CDR3aa: CASSPGGRLSQYVYTF; CDR3nt: TGTGCCAGCAGCCCCGGGGGTAGGCTGTCCCAGTATGTCTACACCTTC
v_gene: TRBV28; j_gene: TRBJ2-1; d_gene: TRBD1; abundance: -; CDR3aa: CASTPGTDLYNEQFF; CDR3nt: TGCGCCAGCACTCCCGGGACAGACCTCTACAATGAGCAGTTCTTC
v_gene: TRBV6-1; j_gene: TRBJ2-4; d_gene: -; abundance: -; CDR3aa: CASRDQGNKNIQYF; CDR3nt: TGTGCCAGCAGGGATCAAGGAAACAAAAACATTCAGTACTTC
v_gene: TRBV10-2; j_gene: TRBJ2-5; d_gene: TRBD2; abundance: -; CDR3aa: CASSAGVDAQYF; CDR3nt: TGCGCCAGCTCGGCGGGAGTAGATGCCCAGTACTTC
v_gene: TRBV7-9; j_gene: TRBJ2-1; d_gene: -; abundance: -; CDR3aa: CASSLSCQGPKTNEHFF; CDR3nt: TGTGCCAGCAGCTTATCATGTCAGGGGCCTAAAACAAATGAGCATTTCTTC
v_gene: TRBV11-2; j_gene: TRBJ2-1; d_gene: TRBD2; abundance: -; CDR3aa: CTSSSQREGLGEQFF; CDR3nt: TGTACCAGCAGCTCCCAGCGGGAGGGATTGGGTGAGCAGTTCTTT
v_gene: TRBV10-2; j_gene: TRBJ1-1; d_gene: -; abundance: many; CDR3aa: CASRDGGANTEAFF; CDR3nt: TGCGCCTCAAGGGACGGGGGGGCCAACACTGAAGCTTTCTTT
v_gene: TRBV4-1; j_gene: TRBJ2-3; d_gene: TRBD2; abundance: -; CDR3aa: CAGNQVALLAGATDTQYF; CDR3nt: TGTGCCGGCAACCAAGTGGCGCTTCTAGCGGGAGCGACAGATACGCAGTATTTC
v_gene: TRBV4-1; j_gene: TRBJ2-7; d_gene: -; abundance: once; CDR3aa: CASSQGRVYEQYF; CDR3nt: TGCGCCAGCAGCCAAGGCCGGGTATACGAGCAGTACTTC
v_gene: TRBV6-5; j_gene: TRBJ2-1; d_gene: TRBD2; abundance: -; CDR3aa: CVSSPGLLTRNEQFF; CDR3nt: TGTGTCAGCAGTCCGGGACTACTAACACGCAATGAGCAGTTCTTC
v_gene: TRBV6-5; j_gene: TRBJ2-2; d_gene: -; abundance: medium-sized; CDR3aa: CASKDIRNTGELFF; CDR3nt: TGTGCCAGCAAGGACATAAGGAACACCGGGGAGCTGTTTTTT
v_gene: TRBV6-2/TRBV6-3; j_gene: TRBJ2-7; d_gene: TRBD1; abundance: -; CDR3aa: CASRGTGRAWQYF; CDR3nt: TGTGCCAGTAGAGGGACAGGGCGTGCTTGGCAGTACTTC
v_gene: TRBV4-3; j_gene: TRBJ2-7; d_gene: -; abundance: -; CDR3aa: CAGSQGGVSGAYEQYF; CDR3nt: TGCGCCGGCAGCCAAGGTGGAGTTAGTGGAGCCTACGAGCAATACTTC
v_gene: TRBV4-1; j_gene: TRBJ1-2; d_gene: TRBD1; abundance: few; CDR3aa: CANSHGDRNYGYTF; CDR3nt: TGCGCCAACAGCCACGGGGACAGGAACTATGGCTACACATTC
v_gene: TRBV30; j_gene: TRBJ1-2; d_gene: -; abundance: -; CDR3aa: CVWSVGWKGTNGYIF; CDR3nt: TGTGTCTGGAGCGTCGGGTGGAAGGGTACCAACGGCTACATCTTC
v_gene: TRBV11-2; j_gene: TRBJ2-1; d_gene: -; abundance: medium-sized; CDR3aa: CASSLGKAVYNEQFF; CDR3nt: TGTGCCAGCAGCTTGGGCAAAGCGGTGTACAATGAGCAGTTCTTC
v_gene: TRBV4-1; j_gene: TRBJ2-7; d_gene: TRBD2; abundance: -; CDR3aa: CASSQYLAEPLYEQYF; CDR3nt: TGCGCCAGCAGTCAATACCTAGCGGAGCCTCTTTACGAGCAGTACTTC
v_gene: TRBV6-5; j_gene: TRBJ2-5; d_gene: TRBD2; abundance: -; CDR3aa: CASTSSGLAGGSPETQYF; CDR3nt: TGTGCCAGCACTTCCTCCGGACTAGCGGGAGGGTCCCCCGAGACCCAGTACTTC
v_gene: TRBV29-1; j_gene: TRBJ2-7; d_gene: TRBD1; abundance: -; CDR3aa: CSAGQGVSYEQYF; CDR3nt: TGCAGCGCGGGACAGGGGGTCTCCTACGAGCAGTACTTC
v_gene: TRBV12-3/TRBV12-4; j_gene: TRBJ1-1; d_gene: -; abundance: -; CDR3aa: CASTSVAREAFF; CDR3nt: TGTGCCAGCACTTCGGTCGCGAGAGAAGCTTTCTTT
v_gene: TRBV28; j_gene: TRBJ2-7; d_gene: TRBD1; abundance: -; CDR3aa: CASRSGQGRYYAQYF; CDR3nt: TGTGCCAGCAGATCAGGACAGGGGCGGTATTACGCGCAGTACTTC
v_gene: TRBV4-1; j_gene: TRBJ1-2; d_gene: -; abundance: -; CDR3aa: CASSQGDGIYGYTF; CDR3nt: TGCGCCAGCAGCCAAGGGGACGGTATCTATGGCTACACCTTC
v_gene: TRBV30; j_gene: TRBJ2-1; d_gene: -; abundance: many; CDR3aa: CAVFGFPKFF; CDR3nt: TGTGCCGTATTTGGCTTTCCCAAGTTCTTC
v_gene: TRBV10-2; j_gene: TRBJ2-7; d_gene: TRBD1; abundance: -; CDR3aa: CATSPRTGLSSYEQYF; CDR3nt: TGCGCCACGAGTCCGAGGACAGGATTGAGCTCCTACGAGCAGTACTTC
v_gene: TRBV20-1; j_gene: TRBJ2-1; d_gene: TRBD2; abundance: -; CDR3aa: CSARSGTSGKWNERFF; CDR3nt: TGCAGTGCCCGATCCGGGACTAGCGGGAAATGGAATGAGCGGTTCTTC
v_gene: TRBV4-1; j_gene: TRBJ1-5; d_gene: -; abundance: -; CDR3aa: CASRKVSGPARQLQHF; CDR3nt: TGCGCCAGCAGAAAAGTGTCAGGTCCGGCACGTCAGCTCCAGCATTTT
v_gene: TRBV28; j_gene: TRBJ1-2; d_gene: -; abundance: -; CDR3aa: CACSLPPTGRDYGHTF; CDR3nt: TGTGCCTGCAGTTTACCCCCGACAGGTCGGGACTATGGCCACACCTTC